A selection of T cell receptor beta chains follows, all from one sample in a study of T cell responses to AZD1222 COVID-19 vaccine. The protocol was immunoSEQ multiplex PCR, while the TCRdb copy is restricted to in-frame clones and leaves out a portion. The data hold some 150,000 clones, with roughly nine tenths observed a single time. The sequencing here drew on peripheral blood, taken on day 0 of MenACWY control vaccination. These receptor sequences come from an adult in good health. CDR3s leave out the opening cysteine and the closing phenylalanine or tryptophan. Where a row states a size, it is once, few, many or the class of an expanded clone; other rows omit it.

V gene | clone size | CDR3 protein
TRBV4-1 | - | ASSQIVGETQY
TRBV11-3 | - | ASSLVRGTGELF
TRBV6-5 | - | AGSGGADTDTQY
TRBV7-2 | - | ASSPRTGDYEQY
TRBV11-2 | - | ASSLGGGQY
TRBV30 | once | AWSVLGTGGAYT
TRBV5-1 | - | ASRPQGLSTDTQY
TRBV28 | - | ASSLWASTDTQY
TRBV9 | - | ASSALAGTSTDTQY
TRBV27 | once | ASTPGTHNEQF
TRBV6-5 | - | ASTSRGRNHIQY
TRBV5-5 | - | ASSLAYWTGGANYGYT
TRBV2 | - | ASARGTSNYGYT
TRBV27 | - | ASSLAWSADSPDYT
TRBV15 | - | ATSTGTGKNEQF
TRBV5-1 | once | ASSLGPTSQYEQY
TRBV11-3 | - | ASSPSKLDGYT
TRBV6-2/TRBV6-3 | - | ASSYPGTAYGYT
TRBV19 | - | ASSIGLLRYSNQPQH
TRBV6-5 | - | ASSQREPKNEQY
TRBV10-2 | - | ASQGESGDYNEQF
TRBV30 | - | AWRGTAGEKLF
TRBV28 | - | ASSLWGTPTEAF
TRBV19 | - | ASSPNFRRNEKLF
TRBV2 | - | ASTTVGETQY
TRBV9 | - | ASSVNRGPLGYGYT
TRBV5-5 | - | ASSSVGGPYNEQF
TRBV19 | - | ASTTTGGYEKLF
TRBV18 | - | ASSLDQEHYGYT
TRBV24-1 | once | ATSNQREPKSQF
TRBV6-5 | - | ASSYSTGAIEQF
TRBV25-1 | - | ASSEYWGNTEAF
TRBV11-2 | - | ASRRFFSGRAPNEQF
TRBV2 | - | ASSGSRGPYNEQF
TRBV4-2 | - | ASSQDRRSETQY
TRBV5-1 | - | ASSRTRDRHGTGELF
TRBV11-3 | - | ASSLESRGEETQY
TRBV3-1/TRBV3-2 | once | ASSQDWTSQY
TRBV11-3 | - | ASSLTVTGRVTGEQF
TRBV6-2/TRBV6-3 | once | ASSSDSGEQY
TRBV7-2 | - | ASSLATAMVNSPLH
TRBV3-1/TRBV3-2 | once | ASSQTGTGEKPQH
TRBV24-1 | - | ATSDPVWDGELF
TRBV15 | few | ATSRPTGPNEKLF
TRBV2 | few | ASRGGLQETQY
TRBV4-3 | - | ASSHQRGNTIY
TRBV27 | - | ASKALRHATGELF